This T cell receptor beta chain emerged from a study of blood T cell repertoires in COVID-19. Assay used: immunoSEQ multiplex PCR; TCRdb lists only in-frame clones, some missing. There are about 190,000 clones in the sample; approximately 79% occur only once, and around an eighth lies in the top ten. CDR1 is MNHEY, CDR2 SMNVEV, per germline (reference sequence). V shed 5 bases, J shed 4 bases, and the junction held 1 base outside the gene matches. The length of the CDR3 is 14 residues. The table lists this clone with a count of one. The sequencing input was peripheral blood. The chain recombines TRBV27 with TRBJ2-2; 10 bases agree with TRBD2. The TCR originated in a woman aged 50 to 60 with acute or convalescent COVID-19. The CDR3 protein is CASSRLAGTGELFF. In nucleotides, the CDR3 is TGTGCCAGCAGTCGACTAGCGGGCACCGGGGAGCTGTTTTTT.